These 5 T cell receptor beta chains were sequenced from one sample in a study of blood T cells in healthy people across ages. The second PCR ran about 6 to 12 cycles with a sample-barcoded 5' primer and J-beta primers. TCRdb re-analysed the 5' RACE reads in MiXCR, keeping a single row per CDR3 protein. The table shows some 640,000 distinct CDR3 sequences, with approximately 50% occurring only once. Sequencing was carried out using blood. Receptor source: a woman aged 55-69 years in good health.

In its sample, this clonotype was seen a few times. The CDR3 coding sequence is TGCAGTGCTGGGGGACTAGCGGCCACAGATACGCAGTATTTT. It specifies CSAGGLAATDTQYF. The chain uses TRBV20-1 and TRBJ2-3; TRBD2 aligns across 11 bases. CDR1 and CDR2 from the germline V gene are DFQATT and SNEGSKA (reference sequence). The CDR3 consists of 14 residues. V gave up 5 bases and J gave up 2 bases; unmatched junction bases: 3.

This chain joins TRBV5-1 and TRBJ2-5; a possible D gene is TRBD1 (6 bases). Trimming pared 4 bases from V and 7 bases from J, leaving 23 bases between. The CDR3 is 16 amino acids. The germline V gene has CDR1 SGHRS and CDR2 YFSETQ. CDR3 sequence: CASSLNTGTHVRTQYF. In nucleotides, the CDR3 is TGCGCCAGCAGCCTAAACACCGGGACACACGTACGGACCCAGTACTTC.

The chain carries TRBV11-2 and TRBJ2-3; TRBD2 matches 7 bases. The V gene end was trimmed by 1 base and the J gene end by 2 bases; junction bases not matched to a gene: 6. The CDR3 has 16 amino acids. CDR1 and CDR2 (germline): SGHAT, FQNNGV. CDR3 amino acids: CASSLGKRGPTDTQYF. CDR3 nucleotides: TGTGCCAGCAGCTTAGGAAAGCGGGGCCCCACAGATACGCAGTATTTT.

V usage is TRBV7-2 and J usage is TRBJ2-4, with D possibly called TRBD1 or TRBD2 (5 bases each). CDR1 and CDR2 from the germline V gene are SGHTA and FQGNSA. CDR3 length: 17 residues. Trimming stripped 6 bases from V and 2 bases from J, with 20 bases between. The CDR3 here is CASRKDPGPRSKNIQYF. As DNA, the CDR3 is TGTGCCAGCAGAAAGGACCCGGGACCCCGATCCAAAAACATTCAGTACTTC.

V usage is TRBV7-9 and J usage is TRBJ1-6, with 10 bases that match TRBD1. Germline loops: CDR1 SEHNR, CDR2 FQNEAQ (reference sequence). Trimming took 5 bases from V and 9 from J; bases not matched to a gene: 4. This CDR3 is built from 14 residues. CDR3 DNA sequence: TGTGCCAGCAGCACCGGGACAGGGGTTTCACCCCTCCACTTT. This encodes CASSTGTGVSPLHF. The variable domain in full, completed from reference TRBV7-9 and TRBJ1-6, reads DTGVSQNPRHKITKRGQNVTFRCDPISEHNRLYWYRQTLGQGPEFLTYFQNEAQLEKSRLLSDRFSAERPKGSFSTLEIQRTEQGDSAMYLCASSTGTGVSPLHFGNGTRLTVT.